Listed below are T cell receptor beta chains from one sample, sequenced in a study of T cell responses to AZD1222 COVID-19 vaccine. Data came from immunoSEQ multiplex PCR; TCRdb stores just in-frame clones and leaves some out. In the table there are 150,000 to 200,000 clones, around 92% of which are singletons. Specimen: peripheral blood, collected 28 days after the second AZD1222 dose. The receptors shown here come from an adult who received the AZD1222 COVID-19 vaccine. Each CDR3 is given with its conserved first and last residue. The D gene is left open where the match is weak. Clone size appears in some rows only: once, few, many, or a class for an expanded clone.

j_call d_call v_call clone_size cdr3_aa cdr3_nt
TRBJ2-7 - TRBV5-1 once CASSLGGTYEQYF TGCGCCAGCAGCTTGGGGGGCACCTACGAGCAGTACTTC
TRBJ1-5 TRBD1 TRBV30 - CAWGGQGIPQHF TGTGCCTGGGGGGGACAGGGCATTCCCCAGCATTTT
TRBJ2-1 - TRBV2 - CASTRTEQFF TGTGCCAGCACCAGGACCGAGCAGTTCTTC
TRBJ1-2 - TRBV4-2 - CASSQGWTVSSYGYTF TGTGCCAGCAGCCAGGGATGGACAGTAAGTTCGTATGGCTACACCTTC
TRBJ1-1 TRBD1 TRBV5-1 - CASSLDPGGDTEAFF TGCGCCAGCAGCTTGGACCCAGGGGGCGACACTGAAGCTTTCTTT
TRBJ1-2 - TRBV5-5 - CASSFTSNYGYTF TGTGCCAGCAGCTTCACAAGTAACTATGGCTACACCTTC
TRBJ1-2 - TRBV7-3 - CASSPGPDPGYYGYTF TGTGCCAGCAGCCCCGGTCCGGACCCCGGGTACTATGGCTACACCTTC
TRBJ2-7 - TRBV11-3 - CASSLGEGMTGYEQYF TGTGCCAGCAGCTTAGGGGAAGGTATGACGGGCTACGAGCAGTACTTC
TRBJ2-1 - TRBV13 - CASSQEGGIEQFF TGTGCCAGCAGCCAGGAGGGGGGCATTGAGCAGTTCTTC
TRBJ2-1 TRBD2 TRBV2 - CASSEARGGQGEQFF TGTGCCAGCAGTGAGGCCCGGGGGGGCCAGGGTGAGCAGTTCTTC
TRBJ2-1 TRBD2 TRBV7-8 - CASSLSRRGGVRQFF TGTGCCAGCAGCTTATCCCGGCGGGGGGGCGTTCGGCAGTTCTTC
TRBJ2-7 TRBD2 TRBV7-6 - CASSQRGTVEQYF TGTGCCAGCAGCCAGCGGGGTACAGTTGAGCAGTACTTC
TRBJ2-7 - TRBV5-1 - CASSIAYEQYF TGCGCCAGCAGCATCGCCTACGAGCAGTACTTC
TRBJ2-2 - TRBV27 - CASSSGELFF TGTGCCAGCAGTTCCGGGGAGCTGTTTTTT
TRBJ1-1 TRBD1 TRBV18 - CASSPTWGQGPFMNTEAFF TGTGCCAGCTCACCCACTTGGGGACAGGGTCCCTTCATGAACACTGAAGCTTTCTTT
TRBJ2-3 - TRBV6-5 - CASSYSHYTDTQYF TGTGCCAGCAGTTACTCACATTACACAGATACGCAGTATTTT
TRBJ1-3 - TRBV10-3 - CAISEFPDGNTIYF TGTGCCATCAGTGAGTTCCCGGACGGTAACACCATATATTTT
TRBJ1-2 - TRBV11-2 - CASSVGYYYGYTF TGTGCCAGCAGCGTAGGGTATTACTATGGCTACACCTTC
TRBJ1-2 - TRBV6-2/TRBV6-3 once CASSPITGTRGYGYTF TGTGCCAGCAGCCCTATCACAGGAACCCGCGGCTATGGCTACACCTTC
TRBJ1-5 - TRBV6-5 - CASSSFRDSNQPQHF TGTGCCAGCAGTTCCTTCAGGGATAGCAATCAGCCCCAGCATTTT
TRBJ1-1 - TRBV3-1/TRBV3-2 - CASSQAGALNTEAFF TGTGCCAGCAGCCAAGCAGGGGCGTTGAACACTGAAGCTTTCTTT
TRBJ2-7 - TRBV18 few CASSEGRVLYYEQYF TGTGCCAGCTCCGAGGGACGAGTTCTTTACTACGAGCAGTACTTC
TRBJ2-3 - TRBV5-1 - CASSFGTDTQYF TGCGCCAGCAGCTTCGGGACAGATACGCAGTATTTT
TRBJ1-2 - TRBV29-1 - CSVEDLKRGANYGYTF TGCAGCGTTGAAGATCTTAAAAGGGGCGCGAACTATGGCTACACCTTC
TRBJ2-2 TRBD1 TRBV10-3 - CATTGQENTGELFF TGTGCCACAACGGGACAGGAGAACACCGGGGAGCTGTTTTTT
TRBJ1-6 - TRBV9 - CASSVARRDSPLHF TGTGCCAGCAGCGTAGCCAGGAGAGATTCACCCCTCCACTTT
TRBJ1-5 TRBD1 TRBV27 - CASSLSRGYNQPQHF TGTGCCAGCAGTTTATCCAGGGGGTACAATCAGCCCCAGCATTTT
TRBJ1-2 - TRBV6-1 - CASSEDRHNYGYTF TGTGCCAGCAGTGAAGACAGGCATAACTATGGCTACACCTTC
TRBJ2-1 TRBD2 TRBV10-3 - CAIRLAGTPYNEQFF TGTGCCATCCGACTAGCGGGGACTCCCTACAATGAGCAGTTCTTC
TRBJ1-5 - TRBV5-4 - CASSLGGSNQPQHF TGTGCCAGCAGCTTGGGGGGGAGCAATCAGCCCCAGCATTTT
TRBJ1-2 - TRBV4-2 - CASSQDPDPWYGYTF TGTGCCAGCAGCCAAGATCCCGACCCATGGTACGGCTACACCTTC
TRBJ1-5 - TRBV5-1 - CASSPGGTNQPQHF TGCGCCAGCAGCCCCGGCGGTACCAATCAGCCCCAGCATTTT
TRBJ1-2 TRBD1 TRBV6-5 - CASRPQGVGGYTF TGTGCCAGCAGACCACAGGGGGTGGGGGGCTACACCTTC
TRBJ2-7 TRBD1 TRBV5-1 - CASKMTGLNEQYF TGCGCCAGTAAGATGACAGGGCTCAACGAGCAGTACTTC
TRBJ2-7 - TRBV20-1 once CSVGTSYEQYF TGCAGTGTCGGGACATCCTACGAGCAGTACTTC
TRBJ2-1 - TRBV5-1 - CASSLGGGAYNEQFF TGCGCCAGCAGCTTGGGTGGGGGAGCCTACAATGAGCAGTTCTTC
TRBJ1-5 - TRBV4-1 - CASSRDPGGDQPQHF TGCGCCAGCAGCCGGGACCCTGGAGGGGATCAGCCCCAGCATTTT
TRBJ2-3 TRBD2 TRBV13 - CASSPRGGLADTQYF TGTGCCAGCAGCCCCCGGGGGGGCCTAGCAGATACGCAGTATTTT
TRBJ2-2 - TRBV4-1 - CASSPQQGNTGELFF TGCGCCAGCAGTCCCCAACAGGGAAACACCGGGGAGCTGTTTTTT
TRBJ2-7 TRBD2 TRBV6-1 - CASSEAVGLAGGEQYF TGTGCCAGCAGTGAAGCGGTGGGACTAGCGGGGGGGGAGCAGTACTTC